Reported below is one T cell receptor beta chain. Antigen: not known. The data derive from a study of beta chain features in type 1 diabetes. Germline V gene lookup returns CDR1 GTSNPN and CDR2 SVGIG (reference sequence). V lost 8 bases to trimming and J lost 3 bases, with 10 bases between them. The CDR3 has 11 amino acids. Study-level results: Insertions were fewer and deletions more numerous at VDJ junctions in type 1 diabetes patients. The study found moderately but significantly shorter TCRB CDR3s in all four CD4+ subsets of Type 1 diabetes patients.

Expressed TCRB transcripts got sequenced, as all isolated RNA was reverse transcribed. Samples of naive, central memory and regulatory T cells yielded a mean of around 3.4 million reads. TCRdb's table, derived via immunoSEQ multiplex PCR, lists solely in-frame clones and lacks some. The data show around 650,000 clones, roughly 12% seen once. A single heparinised draw of 95 to 150 mL on average was taken per donor. Central memory, naive, regulatory and stem cell-like memory CD4+ cells were sorted by CD45RO/CCR7/CD25/CD127/CD95/CD27. Material: naive CD4+ T cells from blood. The TCR comes from a man aged 25 to 40 with type 1 diabetes. The chain combines TRBV30 with TRBJ1-2; D gene ambiguous. The CDR3 loop reads CAGRSDYGYTF. DNA for the CDR3: TGTGCCGGAAGGAGCGACTATGGCTACACCTTC.